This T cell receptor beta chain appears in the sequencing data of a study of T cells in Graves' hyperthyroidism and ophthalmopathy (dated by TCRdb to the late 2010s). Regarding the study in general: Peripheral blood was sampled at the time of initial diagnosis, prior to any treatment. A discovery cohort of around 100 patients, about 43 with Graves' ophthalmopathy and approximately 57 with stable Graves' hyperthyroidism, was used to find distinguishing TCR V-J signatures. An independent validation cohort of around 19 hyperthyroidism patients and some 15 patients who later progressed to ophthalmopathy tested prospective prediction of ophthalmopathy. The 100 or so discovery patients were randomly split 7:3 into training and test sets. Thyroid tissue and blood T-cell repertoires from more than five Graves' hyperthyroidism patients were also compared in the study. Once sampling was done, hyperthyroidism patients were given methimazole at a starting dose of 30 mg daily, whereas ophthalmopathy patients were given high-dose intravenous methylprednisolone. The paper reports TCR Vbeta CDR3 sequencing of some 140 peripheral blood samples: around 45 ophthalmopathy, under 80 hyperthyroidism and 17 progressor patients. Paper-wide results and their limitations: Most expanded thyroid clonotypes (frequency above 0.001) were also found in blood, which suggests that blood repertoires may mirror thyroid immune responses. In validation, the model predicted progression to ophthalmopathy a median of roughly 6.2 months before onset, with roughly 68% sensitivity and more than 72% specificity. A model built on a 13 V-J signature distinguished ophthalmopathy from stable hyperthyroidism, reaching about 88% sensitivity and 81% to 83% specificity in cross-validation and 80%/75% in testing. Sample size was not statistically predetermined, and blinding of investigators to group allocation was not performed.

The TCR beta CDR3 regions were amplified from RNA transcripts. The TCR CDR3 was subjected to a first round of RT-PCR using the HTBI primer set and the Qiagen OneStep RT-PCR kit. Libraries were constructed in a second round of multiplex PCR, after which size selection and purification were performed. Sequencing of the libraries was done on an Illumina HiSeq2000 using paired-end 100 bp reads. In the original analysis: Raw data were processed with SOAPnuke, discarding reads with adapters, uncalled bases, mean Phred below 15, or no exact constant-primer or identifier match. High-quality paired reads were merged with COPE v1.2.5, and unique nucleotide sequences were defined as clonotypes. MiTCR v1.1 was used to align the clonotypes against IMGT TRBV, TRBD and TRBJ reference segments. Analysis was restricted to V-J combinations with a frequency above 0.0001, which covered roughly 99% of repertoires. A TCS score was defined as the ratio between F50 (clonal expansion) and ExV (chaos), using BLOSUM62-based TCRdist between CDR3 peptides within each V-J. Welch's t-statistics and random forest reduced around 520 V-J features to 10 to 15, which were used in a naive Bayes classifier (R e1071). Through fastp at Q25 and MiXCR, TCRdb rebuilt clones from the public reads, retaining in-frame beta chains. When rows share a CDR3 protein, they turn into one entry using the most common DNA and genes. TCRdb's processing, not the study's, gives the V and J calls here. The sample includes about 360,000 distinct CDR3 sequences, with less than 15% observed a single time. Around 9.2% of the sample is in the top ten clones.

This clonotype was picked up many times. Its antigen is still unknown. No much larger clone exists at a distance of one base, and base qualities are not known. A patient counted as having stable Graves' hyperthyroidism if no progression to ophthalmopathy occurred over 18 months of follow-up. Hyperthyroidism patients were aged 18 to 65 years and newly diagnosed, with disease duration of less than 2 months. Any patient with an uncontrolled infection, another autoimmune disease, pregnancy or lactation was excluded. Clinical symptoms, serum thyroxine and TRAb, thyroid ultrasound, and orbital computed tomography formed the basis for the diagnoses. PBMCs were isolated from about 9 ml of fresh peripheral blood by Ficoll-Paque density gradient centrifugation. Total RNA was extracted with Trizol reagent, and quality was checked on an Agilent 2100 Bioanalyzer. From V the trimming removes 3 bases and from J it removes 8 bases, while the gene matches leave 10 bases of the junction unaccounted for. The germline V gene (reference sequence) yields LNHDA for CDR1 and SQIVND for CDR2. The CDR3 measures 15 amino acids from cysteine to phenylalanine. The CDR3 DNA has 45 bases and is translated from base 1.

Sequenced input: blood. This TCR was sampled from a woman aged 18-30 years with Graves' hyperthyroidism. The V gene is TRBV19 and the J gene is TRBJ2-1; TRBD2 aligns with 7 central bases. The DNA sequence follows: TGTGCCAGTAGTATGAGACTAGCTAGCTTCGATGAGCAGTTCTTC. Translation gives CASSMRLASFDEQFF.